The entry below gives a single T cell receptor beta chain sequence along with its context. Different DNA sequences within this sample yield the same CDR3. This entry comes from a study of shared clonotypes between healthy human individuals. The wider study: Each donor's CD4 naive and CD4 memory cells filled three plates apiece, CD8 naive two, and CD8 memory one.

CDR3 length: 18 residues. V gave up 6 bases and J gave up 0 bases; unmatched junction bases: 9. CDR1 and CDR2 from the germline V gene are MGHRA and YSYEKL. Repertoires were generated with immunoSEQ multiplex PCR, while TCRdb's copy carries only in-frame clones and drops some. The table records around 700,000 clones, roughly 70% of them present only once. The chain is built from TRBV4-1 and TRBJ2-6; TRBD1 matches at 9 bases. This TCR came from a woman aged 25 to 39 in good health. The material sequenced was memory CD4+ T cells sorted from blood. The subset was: CD45RA-negative fraction. The CDR3, as DNA: TGCGCCAGCAGTCAACCCCGGGACAGGGACTCTGGGGCCAACGTCCTGACTTTC. Translated: CASSQPRDRDSGANVLTF.